The rows below give T cell receptor beta chains drawn from one sample of a study of cytomegalovirus exposure and HLA in healthy donors. Assay used: immunoSEQ multiplex PCR; TCRdb lists only in-frame clones, some missing. The profile covers 110,000 to 150,000 clones, with more than 75% appearing a single time and 3.1% taken by the ten largest. The source material was PBMCs. These receptor sequences come from a female donor in good health and CMV-seronegative. Both conserved end residues are part of each CDR3. D genes are given only for firm matches. Only part of the rows carry a size: once, few, many, or a class if the clone is expanded.

v_call,clone_size,j_call,d_call,cdr3_nt,cdr3_aa
TRBV5-1,NA,TRBJ2-1,TRBD2,TGCGCCAGCAGCGTACTAGCGGGACAAAATGAGCAGTTCTTC,CASSVLAGQNEQFF
TRBV6-1,NA,TRBJ2-5,TRBD2,TGTGCCAGCAGTGAGTTTAGCGGGGGGAAAGAGACCCAGTACTTC,CASSEFSGGKETQYF
TRBV28,NA,TRBJ2-5,TRBD2,TGTGCCAGCAGTTTAGGGGGACTAATCCGGGAGACCCAGTACTTC,CASSLGGLIRETQYF
TRBV29-1,NA,TRBJ1-2,TRBD1,TGCAGCTCCCCCGACAGGGGATATGGCTACACCTTC,CSSPDRGYGYTF
TRBV6-6,few,TRBJ1-5,NA,TGTGCCAGCAGGCCTACCGACAGCGATAGCAATCAGCCCCAGCATTTT,CASRPTDSDSNQPQHF
TRBV7-9,NA,TRBJ1-1,NA,TGTGCCAGCAGCCGGAGGGGGGGGGTCATGAACACTGAAGCTTTCTTT,CASSRRGGVMNTEAFF
TRBV7-9,NA,TRBJ2-5,NA,TGTGCCAGCAGAGAGGGGAGGTTACAAGAGACCCAGTACTTC,CASREGRLQETQYF
TRBV27,NA,TRBJ2-3,NA,TGTGCCAGTCATGGCCCAGATACGCAGTATTTT,CASHGPDTQYF
TRBV12-1,few,TRBJ1-1,NA,TGTGCCAGCAGCTTTCCAGGGGGCGGGCGTAGTGCTCGGGAAGCTTTCTTT,CASSFPGGGRSAREAFF
TRBV11-2,NA,TRBJ2-7,TRBD2,TGTGCCAGCAGCTCCATGCGGGGGGAATACGAGCAGTACTTC,CASSSMRGEYEQYF
TRBV12-5,NA,TRBJ2-3,NA,TGTGCTAGTGGTTTAGAGGGACTTGCCACAGATACGCAGTATTTT,CASGLEGLATDTQYF
TRBV21-1,few,TRBJ2-7,NA,TGTGCCAGCAGCAAAGAGCCTCCCTACGAGCAGTACTTC,CASSKEPPYEQYF
TRBV18,NA,TRBJ1-2,TRBD1,TGTGCCAGCTCACCAAGACAGGGGGACGGCTACACCTTC,CASSPRQGDGYTF
TRBV30,once,TRBJ1-5,NA,TGTGCCTGGAGTGTGGGACACCAAGGACTTTCCCAGCATTTT,CAWSVGHQGLSQHF
TRBV7-2,NA,TRBJ1-5,TRBD1,TGTGCCAGCAGCTTACACAGGGGTTATCAGCCCCAGCATTTT,CASSLHRGYQPQHF
TRBV6-5,NA,TRBJ2-7,NA,TGTGCCAGCAGACGGACAGCCGCCGCCTACGAGCAGTACTTC,CASRRTAAAYEQYF
TRBV28,NA,TRBJ2-5,TRBD1,TGTGCCAGCAGTTTAAGGGACAGGGGAGGGGAGACCCAGTACTTC,CASSLRDRGGETQYF
TRBV10-3,NA,TRBJ2-1,NA,TGTGCCATCAGTGAGGAGCGGGATGAGCAGTTCTTC,CAISEERDEQFF
TRBV19,once,TRBJ2-4,NA,TGTGCCAGTAGTCCAGAATCATCCGGGAGATGGGGCATTCAGTACTTC,CASSPESSGRWGIQYF
TRBV7-9,NA,TRBJ1-4,NA,TGTTCCAGCAGCCCCCGCCGTGGCCTTAATGAAAAACTGTTTTTT,CSSSPRRGLNEKLFF
TRBV4-3,few,TRBJ2-1,NA,TGCGCCAGCAGACGAACCTCCAGGGGCGATGAGCAGTTCTTC,CASRRTSRGDEQFF
TRBV6-6,NA,TRBJ2-1,TRBD2,TGTGCCGGATCTAGCGGGGGTTTCCCCTACAATGAGCAGTTCTTC,CAGSSGGFPYNEQFF
TRBV4-3,NA,TRBJ1-5,NA,TGCGCCAGCAGCCAAGGACAGGAGGATCAGCCCCAGCATTTT,CASSQGQEDQPQHF
TRBV6-5,NA,TRBJ1-1,NA,TGTGCCAGCAGTTACTCTAACAGGGTCAACACTGAAGCTTTCTTT,CASSYSNRVNTEAFF
TRBV5-1,NA,TRBJ2-1,NA,TGCGCCAGCAGCTTGGGGCAGGTCTCCTACAATGAGCAGTTCTTC,CASSLGQVSYNEQFF
TRBV5-6,NA,TRBJ1-5,TRBD1,TGTGCCAGCAGCTCCGAGGGGACAGGGTCCTCCCGGCATCAGCCCCAGCATTTT,CASSSEGTGSSRHQPQHF
TRBV11-1,NA,TRBJ2-7,NA,TGTGCCAGCAGCTGGGACAACTCCTACGAGCAGTACTTC,CASSWDNSYEQYF
TRBV6-1,few,TRBJ2-3,TRBD2,TGTGCCAGTGAGGGGAGGGGCGGGGGCACAGATACGCAGTATTTT,CASEGRGGGTDTQYF
TRBV5-1,NA,TRBJ2-5,NA,TGCGCCAGCAGCTTGACAGGGAATATCCAAGAGACCCAGTACTTC,CASSLTGNIQETQYF
TRBV30,NA,TRBJ1-2,TRBD1,TGTGCCTGGATAACCGGGACAGGGAGAAGGGACTATGGCTACACCTTC,CAWITGTGRRDYGYTF
TRBV15,NA,TRBJ1-5,TRBD1,TGTGCCACCAGCATGGCCAGCAGGGGGGCATGGCAGCCCCAGCATTTT,CATSMASRGAWQPQHF
TRBV29-1,NA,TRBJ2-7,NA,TGCAGCGTTGGGGCAGGCTACGAGCAGTACTTC,CSVGAGYEQYF
TRBV10-1,NA,TRBJ2-3,NA,TGCGCCAGCAGTCAGGGCCCCAGGGGCGGAACGAGCCTGGGTACAGATACGCAGTATTTT,CASSQGPRGGTSLGTDTQYF
TRBV19,NA,TRBJ1-5,TRBD1,TGTGCCACCAGGGCAGGGACAGGGGGCGTTGGCAATCAGCCCCAGCATTTT,CATRAGTGGVGNQPQHF
TRBV30,NA,TRBJ1-1,NA,TGTGCCTGGGGACAGACGACGAACACTGAAGCTTTCTTT,CAWGQTTNTEAFF
TRBV28,once,TRBJ1-2,NA,TGTGCCAGCAGTTTTGCCCGGGACTATGGCTACACCTTC,CASSFARDYGYTF
TRBV5-4,NA,TRBJ1-1,NA,TGTGCCAGCAGCTTGGGGGGGCAGGGAACTGAAGCTTTCTTT,CASSLGGQGTEAFF
TRBV7-2,NA,TRBJ2-3,TRBD2,TGTGCCAGCAGCTCCGAGACCGGGACTACCCTACCTCCCACAGATACGCAGTATTTT,CASSSETGTTLPPTDTQYF
TRBV5-1,NA,TRBJ1-5,NA,TGCGCCAGCAGCTTATATGGGGACACGAATCAGCCCCAGCATTTT,CASSLYGDTNQPQHF
TRBV5-1,NA,TRBJ2-3,NA,TGCGCCAGCAGCTTGTCGGGACAAAGAACAGATACGCAGTATTTT,CASSLSGQRTDTQYF
TRBV6-1,once,TRBJ2-3,TRBD2,TGTGCCAGCAGTGATCTAGCGGGGAGCACAGATACGCAGTATTTT,CASSDLAGSTDTQYF
TRBV5-4,NA,TRBJ1-4,NA,TGTGCCAGCAGCTTGCCTGGGTTGGAGGAAAAACTGTTTTTT,CASSLPGLEEKLFF
TRBV7-9,few,TRBJ1-1,TRBD1,TGTGCCAGCACCAGACAGGGCGGGGAAGCTTTCTTT,CASTRQGGEAFF
TRBV27,NA,TRBJ1-4,TRBD1,TGTGCCAGCAGTTTATTACAGGGGCATGAAAAACTGTTTTTT,CASSLLQGHEKLFF
TRBV5-6,few,TRBJ2-1,TRBD2,TGTGCCAGCATTGTAGCGGGATCCTACAATGAGCAGTTCTTC,CASIVAGSYNEQFF
TRBV2,NA,TRBJ1-6,TRBD1,TGTGCCAGCAGTGAAAACAGGGGGCTTAATTCACCCCTCCACTTT,CASSENRGLNSPLHF
TRBV11-2,NA,TRBJ1-6,NA,TGTGCCAGCAGCTCCCGAGGCACCTATAATTCACCCCTCCACTTT,CASSSRGTYNSPLHF
TRBV7-2,NA,TRBJ1-5,NA,TGTGCCAGCAGCTTGGGTTCCCTCAACTTGGGCCAGCCCCAGCATTTT,CASSLGSLNLGQPQHF
TRBV11-2,NA,TRBJ1-1,NA,TGTGCCAGCATCCCGTATCGGCGGCTAAACACTGAAGCTTTCTTT,CASIPYRRLNTEAFF
TRBV5-1,few,TRBJ2-1,TRBD2,TGCGCCAGCAGCCCAGGGACTAGCTCCTACAATGAGCAGTTCTTC,CASSPGTSSYNEQFF
TRBV7-6,NA,TRBJ2-2,NA,TGTGCCAGCAGCTTAGGTTATACGGCCGGGGAGCTGTTTTTT,CASSLGYTAGELFF
TRBV27,NA,TRBJ1-1,TRBD1,TGTGCCAGCGGGGCAGGGGGCTGGCCTGAAGCTTTCTTT,CASGAGGWPEAFF
TRBV30,once,TRBJ2-4,TRBD1,TGTGCCTACCGACAGGGTTTAAACATTCAGTACTTC,CAYRQGLNIQYF
TRBV27,NA,TRBJ2-1,TRBD1,TGTGCCAGCAGTCTCGACAGGGGCAATGAGCAGTTCTTC,CASSLDRGNEQFF
TRBV11-2,NA,TRBJ1-3,TRBD1,TGTGCCAGCAGCTTATTGGGACAGGGCTCTGGAAACACCATATATTTT,CASSLLGQGSGNTIYF